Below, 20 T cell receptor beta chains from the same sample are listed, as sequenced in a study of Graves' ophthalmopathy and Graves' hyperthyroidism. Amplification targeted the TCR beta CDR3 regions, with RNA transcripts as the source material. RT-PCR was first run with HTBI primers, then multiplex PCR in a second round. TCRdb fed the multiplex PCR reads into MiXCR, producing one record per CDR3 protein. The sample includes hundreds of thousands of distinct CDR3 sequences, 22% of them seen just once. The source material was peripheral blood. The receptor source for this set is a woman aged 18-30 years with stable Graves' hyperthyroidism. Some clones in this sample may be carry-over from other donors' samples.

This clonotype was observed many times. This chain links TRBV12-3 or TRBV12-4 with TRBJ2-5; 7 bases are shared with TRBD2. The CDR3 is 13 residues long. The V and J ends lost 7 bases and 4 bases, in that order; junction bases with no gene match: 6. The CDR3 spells CASTRGVRETQYF. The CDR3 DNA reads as TGTGCCAGCACCCGGGGGGTGCGAGAGACCCAGTACTTC.

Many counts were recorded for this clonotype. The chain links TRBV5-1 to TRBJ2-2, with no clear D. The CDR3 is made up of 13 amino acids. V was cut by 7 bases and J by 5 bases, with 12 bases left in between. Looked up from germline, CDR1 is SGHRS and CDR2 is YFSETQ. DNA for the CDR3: TGCGCCAGCCACACTTCTGAGACCGGGGAGCTGTTTTTT. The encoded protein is CASHTSETGELFF.

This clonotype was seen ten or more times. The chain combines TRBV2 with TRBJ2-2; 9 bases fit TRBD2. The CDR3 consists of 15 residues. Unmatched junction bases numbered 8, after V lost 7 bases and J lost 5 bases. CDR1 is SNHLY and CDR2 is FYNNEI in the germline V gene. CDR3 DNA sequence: TGTGCCAGCACCCCTCCTAGCGGGACGACCGGGGAGCTGTTTTTT. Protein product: CASTPPSGTTGELFF. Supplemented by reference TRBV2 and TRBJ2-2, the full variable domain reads EPEVTQTPSHQVTQMGQEVILRCVPISNHLYFYWYRQILGQKVEFLVSFYNNEISEKSEIFDDQFSVERPDGSNFTLKIRSTKLEDSAMYFCASTPPSGTTGELFFGEGSRLTVL.

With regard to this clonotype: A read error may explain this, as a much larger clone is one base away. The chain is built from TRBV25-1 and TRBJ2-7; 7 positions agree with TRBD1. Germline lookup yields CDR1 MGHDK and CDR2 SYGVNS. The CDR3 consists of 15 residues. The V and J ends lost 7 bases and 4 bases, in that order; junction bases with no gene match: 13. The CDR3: CASNPNRDSRYEQYF. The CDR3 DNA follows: TGTGCCAGCAATCCCAACCGGGACAGTAGATACGAGCAGTACTTC.

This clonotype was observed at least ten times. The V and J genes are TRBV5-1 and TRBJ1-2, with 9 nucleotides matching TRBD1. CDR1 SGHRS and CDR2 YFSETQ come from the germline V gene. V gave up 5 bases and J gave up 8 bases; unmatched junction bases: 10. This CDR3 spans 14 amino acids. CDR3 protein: CASRQTGTGIGYTF. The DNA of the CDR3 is TGCGCCAGCAGGCAAACCGGGACAGGGATCGGCTACACCTTC.

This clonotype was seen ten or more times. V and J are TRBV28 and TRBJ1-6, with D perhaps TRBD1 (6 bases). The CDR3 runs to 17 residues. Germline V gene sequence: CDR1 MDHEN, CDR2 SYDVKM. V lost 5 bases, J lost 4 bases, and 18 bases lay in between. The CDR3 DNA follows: TGTGCCAGCAGTCCATTCCCACAGGGCTGGTATAATTCACCCCTCCACTTT. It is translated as CASSPFPQGWYNSPLHF. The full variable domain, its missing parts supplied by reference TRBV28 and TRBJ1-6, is DVKVTQSSRYLVKRTGEKVFLECVQDMDHENMFWYRQDPGLGLRLIYFSYDVKMKEKGDIPEGYSVSREKKERFSLILESASTNQTSMYLCASSPFPQGWYNSPLHFGNGTRLTVT.

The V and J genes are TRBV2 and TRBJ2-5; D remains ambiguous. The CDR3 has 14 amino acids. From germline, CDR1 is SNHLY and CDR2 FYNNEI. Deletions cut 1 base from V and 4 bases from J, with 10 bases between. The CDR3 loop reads CASSEDYQRETQYF. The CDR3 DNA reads TGTGCCAGCAGTGAAGACTATCAGAGAGAGACCCAGTACTTC.

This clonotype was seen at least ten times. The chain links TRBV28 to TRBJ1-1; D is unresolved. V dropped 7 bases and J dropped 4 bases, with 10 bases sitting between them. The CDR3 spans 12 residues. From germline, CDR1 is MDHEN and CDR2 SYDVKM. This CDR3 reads CASTGEGTEAFF. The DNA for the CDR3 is TGTGCCAGCACCGGGGAAGGCACTGAAGCTTTCTTT. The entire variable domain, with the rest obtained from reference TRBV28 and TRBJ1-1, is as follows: DVKVTQSSRYLVKRTGEKVFLECVQDMDHENMFWYRQDPGLGLRLIYFSYDVKMKEKGDIPEGYSVSREKKERFSLILESASTNQTSMYLCASTGEGTEAFFGQGTRLTVV.

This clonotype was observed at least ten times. DNA of the CDR3: TGTGCCTGGAGTGCGGTGGGGCTACAGGGGGCAGGAGAGACCCAGTACTTC. Residues: CAWSAVGLQGAGETQYF. V is TRBV30 and J is TRBJ2-5, with 9 nucleotides matching TRBD1. The CDR3 has 17 residues. The J segment lost 4 bases and the V segment lost 1 base, leaving 13 bases of the junction unmatched. Germline lookup yields CDR1 GTSNPN and CDR2 SVGIG (reference sequence). The full variable domain, in which reference TRBV30 and TRBJ2-5 provide the parts outside the CDR3, is SQTIHQWPATLVQPVGSPLSLECTVEGTSNPNLYWYRQAAGRGLQLLFYSVGIGQISSEVPQNLSASRPQDRQFILSSKKLLLSDSGFYLCAWSAVGLQGAGETQYFGPGTRLLVL.

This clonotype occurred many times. CDR3 DNA: TGTGCCAGCAGCCAAGGGACAGGGTTCATGAACACTGAAGCTTTCTTT. Encoded protein: CASSQGTGFMNTEAFF. The chain links TRBV4-2 to TRBJ1-1; 8 nucleotides align to TRBD1. CDR1 LGHNA and CDR2 YNFKEQ come from the germline V gene. The length of the CDR3 is 16 residues. V trimming: 1 base; J trimming: 0 bases; junction bases outside the gene matches: 4.

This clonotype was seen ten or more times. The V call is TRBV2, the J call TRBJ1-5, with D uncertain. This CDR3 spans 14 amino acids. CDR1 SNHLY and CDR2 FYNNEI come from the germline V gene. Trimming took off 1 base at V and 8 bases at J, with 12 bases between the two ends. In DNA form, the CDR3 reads TGTGCCAGCAGTGAAGGGCGGCCCGAGGAGCCCCAGCATTTT. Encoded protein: CASSEGRPEEPQHF.

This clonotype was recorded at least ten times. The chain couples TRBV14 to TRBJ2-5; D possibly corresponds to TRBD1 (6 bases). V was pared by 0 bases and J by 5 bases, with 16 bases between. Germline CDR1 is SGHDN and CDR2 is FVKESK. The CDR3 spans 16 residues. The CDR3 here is CASSQDWTEGEETQYF. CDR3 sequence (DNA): TGTGCCAGCAGCCAAGATTGGACAGAGGGTGAGGAGACCCAGTACTTC.

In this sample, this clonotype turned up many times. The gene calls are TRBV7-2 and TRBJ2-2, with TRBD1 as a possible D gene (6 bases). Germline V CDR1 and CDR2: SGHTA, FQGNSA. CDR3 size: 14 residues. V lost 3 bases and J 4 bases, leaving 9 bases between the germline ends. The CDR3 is CASSLDRRTGELFF. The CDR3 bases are TGTGCCAGCAGCTTGGACAGACGCACCGGGGAGCTGTTTTTT. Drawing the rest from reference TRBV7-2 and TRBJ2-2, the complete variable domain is GAGVSQSPSNKVTEKGKDVELRCDPISGHTALYWYRQSLGQGLEFLIYFQGNSAPDKSGLPSDRFSAERTGGSVSTLTIQRTQQEDSAVYLCASSLDRRTGELFFGEGSRLTVL.

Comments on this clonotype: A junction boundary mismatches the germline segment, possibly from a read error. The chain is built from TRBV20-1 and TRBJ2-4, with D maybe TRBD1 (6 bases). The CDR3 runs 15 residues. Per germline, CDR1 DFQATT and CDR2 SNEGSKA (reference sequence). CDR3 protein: CSASAPGAGDNIKYF. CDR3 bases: TGCAGTGCTAGTGCTCCAGGGGCAGGGGATAACATTAAGTACTTC.

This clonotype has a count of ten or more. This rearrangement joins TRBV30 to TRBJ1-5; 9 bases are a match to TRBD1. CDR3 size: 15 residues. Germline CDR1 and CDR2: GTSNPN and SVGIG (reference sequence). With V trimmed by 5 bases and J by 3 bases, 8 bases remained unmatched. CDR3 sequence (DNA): TGTGCCTGGGAATCTGGACAGGGGACCAATCAGCCCCAGCATTTT. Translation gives CAWESGQGTNQPQHF.

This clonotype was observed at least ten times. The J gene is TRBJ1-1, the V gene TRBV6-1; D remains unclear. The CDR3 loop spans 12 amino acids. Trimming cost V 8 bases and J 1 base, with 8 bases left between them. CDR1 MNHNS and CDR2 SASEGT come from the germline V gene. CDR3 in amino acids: CASEYRNTEAFF. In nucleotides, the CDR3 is TGTGCCAGCGAATACAGGAACACTGAAGCTTTCTTT.

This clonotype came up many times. The CDR3 sequence: CASSPGGGGGYEQYF. DNA for the CDR3: TGTGCCAGCAGCCCCGGTGGAGGGGGCGGCTACGAGCAGTACTTC. J is TRBJ2-7 and V is TRBV3-1, with D tentatively TRBD1 (7 bases). Germline assignment: CDR1 LGHDT and CDR2 YNNKEL (reference sequence). The CDR3 spans 15 residues. Trimming left V 4 bases short and J 3 bases short, with 16 bases between.

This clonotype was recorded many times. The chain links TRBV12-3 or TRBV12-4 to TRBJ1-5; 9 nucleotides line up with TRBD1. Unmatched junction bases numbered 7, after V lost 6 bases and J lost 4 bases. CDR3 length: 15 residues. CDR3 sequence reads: CASSPPGTGNQPQHF. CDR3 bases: TGTGCCAGCAGCCCCCCGGGGACAGGGAATCAGCCCCAGCATTTT.

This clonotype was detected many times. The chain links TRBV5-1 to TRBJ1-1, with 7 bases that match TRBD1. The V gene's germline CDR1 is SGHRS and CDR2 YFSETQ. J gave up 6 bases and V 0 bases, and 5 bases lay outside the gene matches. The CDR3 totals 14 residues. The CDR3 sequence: CASSLGDRTAEAFF. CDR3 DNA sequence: TGCGCCAGCAGCTTGGGGGACAGAACGGCTGAAGCTTTCTTT.

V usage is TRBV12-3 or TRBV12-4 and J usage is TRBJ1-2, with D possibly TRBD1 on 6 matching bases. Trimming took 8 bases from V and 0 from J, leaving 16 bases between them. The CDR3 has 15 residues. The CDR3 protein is CASLTRGSANYGYTF. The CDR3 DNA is TGTGCCAGCCTCACCAGGGGCTCAGCTAACTATGGCTACACCTTC.